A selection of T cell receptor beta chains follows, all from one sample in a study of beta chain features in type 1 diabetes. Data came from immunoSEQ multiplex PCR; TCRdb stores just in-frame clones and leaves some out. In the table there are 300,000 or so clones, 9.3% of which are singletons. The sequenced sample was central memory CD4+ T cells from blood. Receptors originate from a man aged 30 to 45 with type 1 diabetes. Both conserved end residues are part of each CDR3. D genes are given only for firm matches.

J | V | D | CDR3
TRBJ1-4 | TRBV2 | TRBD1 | CASTAGQAGGEKLFF
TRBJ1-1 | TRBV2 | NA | CASTPPLNTEAFF
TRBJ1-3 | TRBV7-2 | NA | CASSLEYRATGNTIYF
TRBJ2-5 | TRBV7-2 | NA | CASSLGGVQETQYF
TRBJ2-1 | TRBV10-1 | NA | CASSEAGLKNEQFF
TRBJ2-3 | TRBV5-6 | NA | CASSSLGTFGRDTQYF
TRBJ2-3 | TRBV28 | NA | CASSRGEDTQYF
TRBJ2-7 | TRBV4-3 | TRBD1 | CASSRGLDPGTGNYEQYF
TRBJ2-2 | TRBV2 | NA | CASSENQPGELFF
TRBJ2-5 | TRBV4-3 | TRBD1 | CASSYRTGWAETQYF
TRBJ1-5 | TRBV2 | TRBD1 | CASSRTGGRQPQHF
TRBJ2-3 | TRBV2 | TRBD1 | CASSRERTGGGDTQYF
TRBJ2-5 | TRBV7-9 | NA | CASSLGVRETQYF
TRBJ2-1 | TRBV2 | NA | CASSALSSYNEQFF
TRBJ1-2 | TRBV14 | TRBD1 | CASSQVQGKYGYTF
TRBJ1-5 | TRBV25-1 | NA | CASSDGHYSNQPQHF
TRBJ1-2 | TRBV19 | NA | CASSSRAAPNYGYTF
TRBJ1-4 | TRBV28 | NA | CASSGEKLFF
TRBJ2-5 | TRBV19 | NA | CASSISRTTQETQYF
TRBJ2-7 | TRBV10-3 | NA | CAISDPDDSYEQYF
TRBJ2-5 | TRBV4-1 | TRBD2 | CASSQEPELAGGSGTQYF
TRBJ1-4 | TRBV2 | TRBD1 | CASIFGTDNEKLFF
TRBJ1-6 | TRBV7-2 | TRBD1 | CASSPDRGGSPLHF
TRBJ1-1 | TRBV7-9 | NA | CASSTGTVNTEAFF
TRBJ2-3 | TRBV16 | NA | CASSLAGPDVTGSSTDTQYF
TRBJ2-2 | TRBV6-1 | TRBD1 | CASTRQGATGELFF
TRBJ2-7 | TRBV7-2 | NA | CASSFGGTATYEQYF
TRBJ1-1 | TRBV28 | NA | CASRYGETEAFF
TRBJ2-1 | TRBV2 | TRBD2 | CASSLGLAGGNEQFF
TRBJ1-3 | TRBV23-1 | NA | CASSHSIPSRVGLIAGNTIYF
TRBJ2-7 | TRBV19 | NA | CASRRGQGGSYEQYF
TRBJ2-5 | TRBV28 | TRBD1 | CASSPDRGEQETQYF
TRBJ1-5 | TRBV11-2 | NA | CASSYGRSINQPQHF
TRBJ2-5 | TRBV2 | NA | CASSPQRQTQYF
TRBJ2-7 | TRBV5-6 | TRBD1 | CASSLGQGDEQYF
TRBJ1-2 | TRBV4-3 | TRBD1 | CASSGQGNRYGYTF
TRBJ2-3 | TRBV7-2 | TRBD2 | CASSLRLAGGSTDTQYF
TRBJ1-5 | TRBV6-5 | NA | CASSLDSLGNQPQHF
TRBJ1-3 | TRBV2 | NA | CASSEARVGLGNTIYF
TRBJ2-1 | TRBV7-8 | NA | CASSIAAHNEQFF
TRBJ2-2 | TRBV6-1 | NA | CASIQAIDAGELFF
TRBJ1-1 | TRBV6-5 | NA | CASSSGHTANTEAFF